This T cell receptor (beta chain) originates from a study of T-cell reconstitution after alpha-beta-depleted transplantation in children. Whole-study findings and limits: In patients about two months after transplant, alpha-beta T cells reportedly arose from several hundred expanded graft clones. Surviving recipient T cells and thymic progenitors accounted for the high day-60 TCRbeta diversity observed in some patients.

Of note for this clonotype: The antigen is undetermined.

For TCRbeta, the library was prepared with unique molecular identifiers. TCRdb used MiXCR to reprocess the PCR reads, holding one entry per CDR3 protein. Here the sample spans 550,000 to 800,000 distinct CDR3 sequences, around 13% being singletons. Germline lookup yields CDR1 SGHDT and CDR2 YYEEEE. The CDR3 length is 13 residues. Trimming took 2 bases from V and 6 from J, leaving 8 bases between them. The source was PBMCs, collected before TCRalphabeta/CD19-depleted stem cell transplant. The clonotype comes from a girl aged 2-10 years with congenital amegakaryocytic thrombocytopenia, due to receive a stem cell transplant. The V call is TRBV5-6, the J call TRBJ2-2; D is perhaps TRBD2 (5 bases). The DNA of the CDR3 is TGTGCCAGCAGCTTAGACTATCCCGGGGAGCTGTTTTTT. It encodes CASSLDYPGELFF. The variable domain in full, completed from reference TRBV5-6 and TRBJ2-2, reads DAGVTQSPTHLIKTRGQQVTLRCSPKSGHDTVSWYQQALGQGPQFIFQYYEEEERQRGNFPDRFSGHQFPNYSSELNVNALLLGDSALYLCASSLDYPGELFFGEGSRLTVL.